These 5 T cell receptor beta chains share one sample of origin, sequenced in a study of control samples from healthy donors and cancer patients. Using immunoSEQ multiplex PCR, the repertoire was profiled, and TCRdb retains in-frame clones only, with some absent. The sample includes approximately 94,000 clones, around 87% of them seen just once. The sequenced sample was blood. These receptor sequences come from a woman in her fifties or sixties in good health.

In this sample, this clone turned up a few times. The chain joins TRBV7-9 to TRBJ2-7; D is uncertain. Trimming took off 4 bases at V and 4 bases at J, with 8 bases between the two ends. Per the germline V gene, CDR1 is SEHNR and CDR2 is FQNEAQ (reference sequence). This CDR3 has 12 residues. The CDR3 nucleotides are TGTGCCAGCAGCTCCCAGAGGTACGAGCAGTACTTC. This gives the protein CASSSQRYEQYF. The whole variable domain, remainder taken from reference TRBV7-9 and TRBJ2-7, is DTGVSQNPRHKITKRGQNVTFRCDPISEHNRLYWYRQTLGQGPEFLTYFQNEAQLEKSRLLSDRFSAERPKGSFSTLEIQRTEQGDSAMYLCASSSQRYEQYFGPGTRLTVT.

The chain is built from TRBV7-9 and TRBJ2-2, with 9 bases aligning to TRBD1. CDR3 length: 15 residues. V lost 10 bases and J lost 0; bases outside the gene matches: 6. CDR1 and CDR2 from the germline V gene are SEHNR and FQNEAQ (reference sequence). The CDR3 spells CANRQGDSNTGELFF. DNA of the CDR3: TGTGCCAACAGACAGGGGGATTCGAACACCGGGGAGCTGTTTTTT.

The chain combines TRBV24-1 with TRBJ2-3; 11 nucleotides align to TRBD1. The CDR3 is 13 amino acids. V dropped 9 bases and J dropped 4; count of bases not matched to a gene: 2. Germline V lookup: CDR1 KGHDR, CDR2 SFDVKD. The CDR3 loop reads CATGTGGSDTQYF. The CDR3, as DNA: TGTGCCACCGGGACAGGGGGTTCAGATACGCAGTATTTT.

This clone was observed a single time. The CDR3 nucleotides are TGCGCCAGCAGCCGTAGCGGGAGGGCCAGCAGCGGGGAGCTGTTTTTT. It encodes CASSRSGRASSGELFF. V usage is TRBV4-3 and J usage is TRBJ2-2; 11 bases agree with TRBD2. The CDR3 length is 16 residues. J was trimmed by 7 bases and V by 4 bases; bases with no gene match: 8. Germline V gene data show CDR1 as LGHNA and CDR2 as YSLEER.

In regard to this clone: A junction end diverges from the germline sequence, so it may reflect a read error. The rearrangement links TRBV4-1 to TRBJ1-6; no firm D call. In germline, CDR1 is MGHRA, CDR2 YSYEKL. This CDR3 has 17 residues. CDR3: CASSQDSGGLYNSPLHF. DNA for the CDR3: TGCGCCAGCAGTCAAGACTCTGGTGGGCTGTATAATTCACCCCTCCACTTT.